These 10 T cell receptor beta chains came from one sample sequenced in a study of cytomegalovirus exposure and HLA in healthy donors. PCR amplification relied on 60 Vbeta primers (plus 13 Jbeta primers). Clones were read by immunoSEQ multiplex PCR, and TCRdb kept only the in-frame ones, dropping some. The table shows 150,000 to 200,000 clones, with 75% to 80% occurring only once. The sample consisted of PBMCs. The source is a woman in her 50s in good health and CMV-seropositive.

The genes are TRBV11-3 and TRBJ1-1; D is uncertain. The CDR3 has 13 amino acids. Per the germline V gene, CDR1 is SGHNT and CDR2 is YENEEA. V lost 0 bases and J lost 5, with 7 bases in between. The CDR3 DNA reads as TGTGCCAGCAGCTTAGAACGGGGTACTGAAGCTTTCTTT. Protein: CASSLERGTEAFF.

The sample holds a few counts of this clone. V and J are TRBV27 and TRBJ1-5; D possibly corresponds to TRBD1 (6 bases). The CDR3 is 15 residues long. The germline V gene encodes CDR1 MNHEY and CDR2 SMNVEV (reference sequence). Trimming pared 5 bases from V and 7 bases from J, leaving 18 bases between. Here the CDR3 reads CASSRSGGAYQPQHF. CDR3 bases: TGTGCCAGCAGTAGATCCGGGGGGGCATACCAGCCCCAGCATTTT.

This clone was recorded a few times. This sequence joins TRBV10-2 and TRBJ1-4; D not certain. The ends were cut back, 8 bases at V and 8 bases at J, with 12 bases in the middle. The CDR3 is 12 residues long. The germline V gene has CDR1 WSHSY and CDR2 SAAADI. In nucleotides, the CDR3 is TGCGCCAGCGGGGAGCCCTCCGAAAAACTGTTTTTT. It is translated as CASGEPSEKLFF.

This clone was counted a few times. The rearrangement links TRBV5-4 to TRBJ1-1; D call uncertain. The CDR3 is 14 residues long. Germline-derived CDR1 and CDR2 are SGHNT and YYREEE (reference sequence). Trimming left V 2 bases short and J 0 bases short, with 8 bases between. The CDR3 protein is CASSLQTMNTEAFF. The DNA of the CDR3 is TGTGCCAGCAGCTTACAAACTATGAACACTGAAGCTTTCTTT.

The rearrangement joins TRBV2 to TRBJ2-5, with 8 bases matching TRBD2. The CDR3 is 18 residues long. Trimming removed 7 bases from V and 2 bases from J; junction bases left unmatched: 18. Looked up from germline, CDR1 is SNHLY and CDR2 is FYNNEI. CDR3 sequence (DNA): TGTGCCAGCACCATACCCGGGACTAGGGGGTGGGGACAAGAGACCCAGTACTTC. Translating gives CASTIPGTRGWGQETQYF.

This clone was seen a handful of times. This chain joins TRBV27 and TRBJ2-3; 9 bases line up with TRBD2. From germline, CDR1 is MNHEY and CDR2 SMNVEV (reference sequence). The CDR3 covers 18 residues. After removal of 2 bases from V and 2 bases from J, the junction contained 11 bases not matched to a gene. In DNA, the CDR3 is TGTGCCAGCAGTTTAAGACCATTTAGCGGGAGAGACACAGATACGCAGTATTTT. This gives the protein CASSLRPFSGRDTDTQYF.

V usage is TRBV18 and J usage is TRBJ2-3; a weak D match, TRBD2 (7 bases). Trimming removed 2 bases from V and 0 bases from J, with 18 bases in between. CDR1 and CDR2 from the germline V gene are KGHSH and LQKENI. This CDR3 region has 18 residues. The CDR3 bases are TGTGCCAGCTCACCATTGAGGGGGGGAGCGATAAGCACAGATACGCAGTATTTT. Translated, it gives CASSPLRGGAISTDTQYF. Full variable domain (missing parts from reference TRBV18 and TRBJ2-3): NAGVMQNPRHLVRRRGQEARLRCSPMKGHSHVYWYRQLPEEGLKFMVYLQKENIIDESGMPKERFSAEFPKEGPSILRIQQVVRGDSAAYFCASSPLRGGAISTDTQYFGPGTRLTVL.

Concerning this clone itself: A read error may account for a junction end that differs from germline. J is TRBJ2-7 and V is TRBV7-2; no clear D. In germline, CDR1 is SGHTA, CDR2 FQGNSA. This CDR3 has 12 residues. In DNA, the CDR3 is TGTGCCAGCAGCCCCGGGTCTTACGGGCAGTACTTC. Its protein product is CASSPGSYGQYF. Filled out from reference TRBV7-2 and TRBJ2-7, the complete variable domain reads GAGVSQSPSNKVTEKGKDVELRCDPISGHTALYWYRQSLGQGLEFLIYFQGNSAPDKSGLPSDRFSAERTGGSVSTLTIQRTQQEDSAVYLCASSPGSYGQYFGPGTRLTVT.

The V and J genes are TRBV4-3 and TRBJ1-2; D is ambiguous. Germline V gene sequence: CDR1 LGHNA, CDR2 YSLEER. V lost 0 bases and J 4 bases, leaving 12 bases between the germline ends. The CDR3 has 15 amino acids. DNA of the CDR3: TGCGCCAGCAGCCAAGATCTACGAGGGATCTATGGCTACACCTTC. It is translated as CASSQDLRGIYGYTF.

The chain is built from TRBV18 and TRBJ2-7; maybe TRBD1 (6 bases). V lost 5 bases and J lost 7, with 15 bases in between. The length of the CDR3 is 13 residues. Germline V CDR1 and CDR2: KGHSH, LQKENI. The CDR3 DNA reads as TGTGCCAGCTCAACGTCAACAGGGATTGAGCAGTACTTC. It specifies CASSTSTGIEQYF.